The text below deals with one T cell receptor (beta chain). These data originate in a study of shared clonotypes between healthy human individuals. The data were produced by immunoSEQ multiplex PCR, yet TCRdb's version contains in-frame clones alone and is incomplete. The sample has about 670,000 clones; approximately 75% are singletons. The V gene's germline CDR1 is SGHTA and CDR2 FQGNSA. V lost 1 base and J lost 5, with 8 bases in between. The CDR3 has 14 amino acids. V and J are TRBV7-2 and TRBJ1-4, with a possible D match to TRBD1 (5 bases). This clonotype was sampled from a woman in her 30s in good health. Sequenced material: memory CD4+ T cells sorted from blood. Described subset: CD45RA-negative fraction. CDR3 amino acids: CASSLGGMNEKLFF. DNA of the CDR3: TGTGCCAGCAGCTTAGGGGGGATGAATGAAAAACTGTTTTTT.